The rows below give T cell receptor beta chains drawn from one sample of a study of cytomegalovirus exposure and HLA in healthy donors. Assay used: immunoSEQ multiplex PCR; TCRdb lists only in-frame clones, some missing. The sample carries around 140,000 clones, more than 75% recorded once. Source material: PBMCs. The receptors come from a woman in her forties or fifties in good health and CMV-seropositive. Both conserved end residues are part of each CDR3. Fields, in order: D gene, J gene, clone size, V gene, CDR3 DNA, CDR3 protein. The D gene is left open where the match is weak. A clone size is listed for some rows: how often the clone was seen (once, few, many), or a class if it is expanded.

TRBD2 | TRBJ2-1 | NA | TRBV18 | TGTGCCAGCTCCGAGACTAGCGGCAATGAGCAGTTCTTC | CASSETSGNEQFF
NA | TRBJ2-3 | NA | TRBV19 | TGTGCCAGTAGTATAGTTGGACGCAGGCCAGGGATCCTCACAGATACGCAGTATTTT | CASSIVGRRPGILTDTQYF
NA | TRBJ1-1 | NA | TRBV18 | TGTGCCAGCTCACCTAGCAGGGACACTGAAGCTTTCTTT | CASSPSRDTEAFF
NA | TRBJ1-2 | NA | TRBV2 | TGTGCCAGCAGTGAACGGCGGGCCCGGTATCCTCGGGGAGGCTACACCTTC | CASSERRARYPRGGYTF
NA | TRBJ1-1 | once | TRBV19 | TGTGCCAGTAGTATAGAAGGACTTCTGAACACTGAAGCTTTCTTT | CASSIEGLLNTEAFF
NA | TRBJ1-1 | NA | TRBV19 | TGTGCCAGTAGGAATGGGCAGGGTAGCCCGCCAGGCACTGAAGCTTTCTTT | CASRNGQGSPPGTEAFF
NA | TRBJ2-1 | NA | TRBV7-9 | TGTGCCAGCAGCTTGCGACGGGACAATGAGCAGTTCTTC | CASSLRRDNEQFF
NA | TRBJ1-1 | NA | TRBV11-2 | TGTGCCAGCAGCTTTTGGGCCGGCGACACTGAAGCTTTCTTT | CASSFWAGDTEAFF
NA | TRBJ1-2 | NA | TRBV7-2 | TGTGCCAGCAGCTTAGATGCCAGCCTGGGAGCTAACTATGGCTACACCTTC | CASSLDASLGANYGYTF
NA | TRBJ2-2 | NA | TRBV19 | TGTGCCAGTAGTAACCGGGAAGGCAGTTGGACCGGGGAGCTGTTTTTT | CASSNREGSWTGELFF
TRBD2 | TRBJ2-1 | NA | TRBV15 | TGTGCCACCAGCAGATATAGCGGGATCGGCAATGAGCAGTTCTTC | CATSRYSGIGNEQFF
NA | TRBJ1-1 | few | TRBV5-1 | TGCGCCAGCAGCGTACACAGGATTGGCGACACTGAAGCTTTCTTT | CASSVHRIGDTEAFF
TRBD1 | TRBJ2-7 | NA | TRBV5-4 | TGTGCCAGCAGCTTGGGACAGGGGCAGGAGCAGTACTTC | CASSLGQGQEQYF
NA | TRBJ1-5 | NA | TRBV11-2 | TGTGCCAGCAGCTTAAATACAGGAGGCAATCAGCCCCAGCATTTT | CASSLNTGGNQPQHF
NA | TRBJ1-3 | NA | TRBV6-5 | TGTGCCAGCGGACTTGCCTCTGGAAACACCATATATTTT | CASGLASGNTIYF
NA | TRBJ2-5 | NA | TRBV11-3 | TGTGCCAGCAGCTTAAGGCAGGGGGAGACCCAGTACTTC | CASSLRQGETQYF
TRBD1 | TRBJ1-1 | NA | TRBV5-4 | TGTGCCAGCAGCCAACCACAGGGGGCCGGGAACACTGAAGCTTTCTTT | CASSQPQGAGNTEAFF
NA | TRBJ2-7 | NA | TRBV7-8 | TGTGCCAGCAGCTTAGTAAAGCAGGGTCCGAACTACGAGCAGTACTTC | CASSLVKQGPNYEQYF
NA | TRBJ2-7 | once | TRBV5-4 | TGTGCCAGCAGCTCAGACAAGGACTACGAGCAGTACTTC | CASSSDKDYEQYF
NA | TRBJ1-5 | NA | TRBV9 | TGTGCCAGCAGCGCGTTAGGGGGGCCCCAGCATTTT | CASSALGGPQHF
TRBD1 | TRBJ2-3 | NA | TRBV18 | TGTGCCAGCTCACCAGGGACAGGGGAAACAGATACGCAGTATTTT | CASSPGTGETDTQYF
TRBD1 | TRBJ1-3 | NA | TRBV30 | TGTGCCTGGCTCTTGACAGGGGGAATGATATATTTT | CAWLLTGGMIYF
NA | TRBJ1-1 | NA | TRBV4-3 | TGCGCCAGCAGCCAAGAAGGCGGGGCTGAAGCTTTCTTT | CASSQEGGAEAFF
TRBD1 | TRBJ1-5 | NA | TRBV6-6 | TGTGCCAGCAGCGCCGACAGGGGACCGGATCGGGCCCAGCATTTT | CASSADRGPDRAQHF
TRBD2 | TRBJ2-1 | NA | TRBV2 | TGTGCCAGCAGTAGTGGATCGGGCGGGGGTGAGCAGTTCTTC | CASSSGSGGGEQFF
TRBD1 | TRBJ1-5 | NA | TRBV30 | TGTGCCTGGAGTGCTGGCAGGGGGTCCTATAGCAATCAGCCCCAGCATTTT | CAWSAGRGSYSNQPQHF
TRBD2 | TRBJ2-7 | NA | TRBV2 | TGTGCCACCAGAGCCACTCGCGGGAGGACCTACGAGCAGTACTTC | CATRATRGRTYEQYF
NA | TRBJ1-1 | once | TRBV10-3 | TGTGCCATCAGTGGAACAGACCCGCCTGAAGCTTTCTTT | CAISGTDPPEAFF
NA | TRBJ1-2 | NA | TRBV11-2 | TGTGCCAGCAGCTTTACTAACTATGGCTACACCTTC | CASSFTNYGYTF
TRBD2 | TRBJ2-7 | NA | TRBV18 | TGTGCCAGCTCACTTAGACTAGCGGAGAATTCCTACGAGCAGTACTTC | CASSLRLAENSYEQYF
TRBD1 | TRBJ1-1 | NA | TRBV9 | TGTGCCAGCAGCGTGGACAGGGGGCTCACTGAAGCTTTCTTT | CASSVDRGLTEAFF
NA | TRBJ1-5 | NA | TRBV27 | TGTGCCAGCACGACTGGAGGCCAGCCCCAGCATTTT | CASTTGGQPQHF
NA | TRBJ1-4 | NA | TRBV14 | TGTGCCAGCAGCCAAGATAAGGGAGCAACTAATGAAAAACTGTTTTTT | CASSQDKGATNEKLFF
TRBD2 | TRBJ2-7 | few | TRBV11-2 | TGTGCCAGCAGCTTCCGGACTAGCCCGACCTACGAGCAGTACTTC | CASSFRTSPTYEQYF
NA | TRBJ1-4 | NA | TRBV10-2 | TGCGCCAGCAGTGCCAGGGCCCAGGAAAAACTGTTTTTT | CASSARAQEKLFF
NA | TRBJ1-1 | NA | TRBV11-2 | TGTGCCAGCAGCTTGGGCAGGAGGGACACTGAAGCTTTCTTT | CASSLGRRDTEAFF
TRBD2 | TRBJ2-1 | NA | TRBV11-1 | TGTGCCAGCAGCGGGGCCGGCATGACTAGCGGGAGTAAGGATGAGCAGTTCTTC | CASSGAGMTSGSKDEQFF
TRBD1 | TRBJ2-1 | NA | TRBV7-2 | TGTGCCAGCAGCTTATCCAGGGGGCATAGCAATGAGCAGTTCTTC | CASSLSRGHSNEQFF
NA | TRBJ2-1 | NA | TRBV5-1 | TGCGCCAGCAGCTTGCTTACAGGGAGCGATGAGCAGTTCTTC | CASSLLTGSDEQFF
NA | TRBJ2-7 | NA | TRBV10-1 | TGCGCCAGCAGTGAGGGGTCTAGCGCCTACGAGCAGTACTTC | CASSEGSSAYEQYF
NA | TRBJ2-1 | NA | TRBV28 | TGTGCCAGCAGTCTATTGACTAGCGCAGGGGGGTCGGATGAGCAGTTCTTC | CASSLLTSAGGSDEQFF
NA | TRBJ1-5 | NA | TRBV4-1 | TGCGCCAGCAGCCAACGCGGAGCAAATCAGCCCCAGCATTTT | CASSQRGANQPQHF
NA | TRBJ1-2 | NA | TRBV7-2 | TGTGCCAGCAGCTTAGTCAGGACAGAATATGGCTACACCTTC | CASSLVRTEYGYTF
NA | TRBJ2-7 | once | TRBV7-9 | TGTGCCAGCAGCTCCTATACCTACGAGCAGTACTTC | CASSSYTYEQYF
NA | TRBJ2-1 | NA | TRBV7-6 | TGTGCCAGCAGCTTAAGCGAGGCCCACAATGAGCAGTTCTTC | CASSLSEAHNEQFF
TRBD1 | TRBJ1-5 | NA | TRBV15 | TGTGCCACCAGCAGACAGGGGGATCAGCCCCAGCATTTT | CATSRQGDQPQHF
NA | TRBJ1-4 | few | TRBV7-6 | TGTGCCAGCAGCCAAAATAATGAAAAACTGTTTTTT | CASSQNNEKLFF
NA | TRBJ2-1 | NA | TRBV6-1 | TGTGCCAGCAGAGCCCCTTGGCGGGGTAGCAATGAGCAGTTCTTC | CASRAPWRGSNEQFF
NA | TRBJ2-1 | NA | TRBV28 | TGTGCCAGCAGTTCCCGCGACCAATGGCCGGGAGACTACAATGAGCAGTTCTTC | CASSSRDQWPGDYNEQFF
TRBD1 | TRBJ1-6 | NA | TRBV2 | TGTGCCAGCAGCGGGACAGGGGACCCGAATTCACCCCTCCACTTT | CASSGTGDPNSPLHF
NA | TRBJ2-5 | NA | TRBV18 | TGTGCCAGCTCACCGGTCAGGAGGAACCAAGAGACCCAGTACTTC | CASSPVRRNQETQYF
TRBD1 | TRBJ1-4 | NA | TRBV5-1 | TGCGCCAGCAGCTACCAGGGGGCAACTAATGAAAAACTGTTTTTT | CASSYQGATNEKLFF
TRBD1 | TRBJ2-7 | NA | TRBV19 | TGTGCCAGTAGTAGGGACAGCCTTTACCCCTACGAGCAGTACTTC | CASSRDSLYPYEQYF
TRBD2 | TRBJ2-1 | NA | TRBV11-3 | TGTGCCAGCAGCTTTACCGGGACTAGTAACAATGAGCAGTTCTTC | CASSFTGTSNNEQFF
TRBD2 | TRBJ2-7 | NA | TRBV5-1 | TGCGCCAGCAGCTTGCAGGGAGGGATCTACGAGCAGTACTTC | CASSLQGGIYEQYF
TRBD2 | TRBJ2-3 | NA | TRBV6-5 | TGTGCCAGCAGTCGGAGGACTAGCGGGATGGGGACGCAGTATTTT | CASSRRTSGMGTQYF
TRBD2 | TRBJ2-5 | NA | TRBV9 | TGTGCCAGCAGCGCGGACGGGAGGCTGGAGACCCAGTACTTC | CASSADGRLETQYF